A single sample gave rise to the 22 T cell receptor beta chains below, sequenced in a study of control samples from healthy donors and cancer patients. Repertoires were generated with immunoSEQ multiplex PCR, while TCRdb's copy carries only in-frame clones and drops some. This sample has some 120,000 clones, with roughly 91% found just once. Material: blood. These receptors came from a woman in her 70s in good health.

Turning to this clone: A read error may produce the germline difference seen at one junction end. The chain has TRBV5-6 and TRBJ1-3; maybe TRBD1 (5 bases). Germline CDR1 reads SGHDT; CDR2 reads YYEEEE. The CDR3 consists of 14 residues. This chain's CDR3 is CASSLDGEAGRFDF. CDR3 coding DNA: TGTGCCAGCAGCTTGGATGGCGAGGCAGGGAGGTTCGATTTT.

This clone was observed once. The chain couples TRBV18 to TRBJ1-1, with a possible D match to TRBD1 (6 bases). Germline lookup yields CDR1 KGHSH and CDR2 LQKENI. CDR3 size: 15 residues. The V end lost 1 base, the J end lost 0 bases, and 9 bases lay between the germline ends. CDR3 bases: TGTGCCAGCTCACCACAGGGGGTGATGAACACTGAAGCTTTCTTT. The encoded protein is CASSPQGVMNTEAFF.

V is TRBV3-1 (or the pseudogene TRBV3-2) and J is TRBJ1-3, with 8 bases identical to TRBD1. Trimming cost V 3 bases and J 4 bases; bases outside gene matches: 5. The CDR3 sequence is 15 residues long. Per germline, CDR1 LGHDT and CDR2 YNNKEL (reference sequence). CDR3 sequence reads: CASSHQGQVGNTIYF. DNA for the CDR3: TGTGCCAGCAGCCACCAGGGACAGGTCGGAAACACCATATATTTT.

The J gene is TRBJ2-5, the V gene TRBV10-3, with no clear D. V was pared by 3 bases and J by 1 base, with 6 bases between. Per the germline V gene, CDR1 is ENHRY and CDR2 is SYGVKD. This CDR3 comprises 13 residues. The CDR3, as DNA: TGTGCCATCAGTGATCCCCTCCAAGAGACCCAGTACTTC. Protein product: CAISDPLQETQYF.

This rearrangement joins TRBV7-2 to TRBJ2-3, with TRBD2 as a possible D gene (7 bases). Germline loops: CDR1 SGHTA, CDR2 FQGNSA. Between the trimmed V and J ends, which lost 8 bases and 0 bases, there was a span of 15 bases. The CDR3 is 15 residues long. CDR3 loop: CASRRGGLSTDTQYF. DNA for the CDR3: TGTGCCAGCCGGAGGGGGGGACTTAGCACAGATACGCAGTATTTT.

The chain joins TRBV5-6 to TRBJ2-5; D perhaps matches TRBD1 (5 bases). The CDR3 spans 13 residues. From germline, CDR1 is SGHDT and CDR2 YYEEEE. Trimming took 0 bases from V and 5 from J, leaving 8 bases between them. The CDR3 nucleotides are TGTGCCAGCAGCTTGGCAGGGCCGGAGACCCAGTACTTC. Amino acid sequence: CASSLAGPETQYF.

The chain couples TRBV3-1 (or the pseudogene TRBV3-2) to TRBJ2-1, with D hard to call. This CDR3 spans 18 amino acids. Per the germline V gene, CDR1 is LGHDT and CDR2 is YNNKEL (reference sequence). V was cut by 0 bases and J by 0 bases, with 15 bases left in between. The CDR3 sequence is CASSQDWTTPPSYNEQFF. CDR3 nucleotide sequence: TGTGCCAGCAGCCAAGATTGGACGACTCCCCCCTCCTACAATGAGCAGTTCTTC.

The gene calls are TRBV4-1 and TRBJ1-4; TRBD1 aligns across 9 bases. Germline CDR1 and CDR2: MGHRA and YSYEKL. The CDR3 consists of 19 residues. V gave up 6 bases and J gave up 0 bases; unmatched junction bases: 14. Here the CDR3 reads CASRPRPRDREATNEKLFF. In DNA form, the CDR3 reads TGCGCCAGCAGACCCCGGCCAAGGGACAGGGAAGCAACTAATGAAAAACTGTTTTTT.

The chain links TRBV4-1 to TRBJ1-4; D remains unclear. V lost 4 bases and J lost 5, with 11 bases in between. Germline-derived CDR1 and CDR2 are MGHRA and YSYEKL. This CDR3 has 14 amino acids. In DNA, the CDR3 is TGCGCCAGCAGCCCCGGACGGCTGAATGAAAAACTGTTTTTT. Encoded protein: CASSPGRLNEKLFF.

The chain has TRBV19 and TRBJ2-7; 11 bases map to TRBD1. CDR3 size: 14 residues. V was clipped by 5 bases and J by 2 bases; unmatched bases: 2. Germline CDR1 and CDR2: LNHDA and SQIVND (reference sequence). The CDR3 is CASSGGQGAYEQYF. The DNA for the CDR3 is TGTGCCAGTAGTGGGGGACAGGGGGCCTACGAGCAGTACTTC. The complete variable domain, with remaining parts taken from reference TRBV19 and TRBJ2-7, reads DGGITQSPKYLFRKEGQNVTLSCEQNLNHDAMYWYRQDPGQGLRLIYYSQIVNDFQKGDIAEGYSVSREKKESFPLTVTSAQKNPTAFYLCASSGGQGAYEQYFGPGTRLTVT.

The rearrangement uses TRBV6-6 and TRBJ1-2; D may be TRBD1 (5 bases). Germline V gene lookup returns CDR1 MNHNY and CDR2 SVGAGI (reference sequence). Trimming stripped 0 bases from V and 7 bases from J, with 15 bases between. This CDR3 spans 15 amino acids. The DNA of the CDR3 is TGTGCCAGCAGTTACTCGGAGGGGCGGGGCCGTGGCTACACCTTC. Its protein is CASSYSEGRGRGYTF.

The CDR3 bases are TGTGCCAGCAGCCGTCTGACAGCGAACACCGGGGAGCTGTTTTTT. Amino acids: CASSRLTANTGELFF. The V call is TRBV14, the J call TRBJ2-2; possible D gene TRBD1, 5 bases. The V end was cut by 4 bases, the J end by 0 bases, with 9 bases between. CDR3 length equals 15 residues. The germline V gene has CDR1 SGHDN and CDR2 FVKESK.

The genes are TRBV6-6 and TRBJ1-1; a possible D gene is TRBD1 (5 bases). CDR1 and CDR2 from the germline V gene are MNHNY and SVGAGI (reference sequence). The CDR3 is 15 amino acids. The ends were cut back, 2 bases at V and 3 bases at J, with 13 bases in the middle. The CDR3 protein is CASSYPPRGDTEAFF. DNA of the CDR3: TGTGCCAGCAGTTACCCGCCCCGGGGGGACACTGAAGCTTTCTTT.

CDR3 coding DNA: TGTGCCAGCAGCCAAGAAGGGGGAAACACTGAAGCTTTCTTT. This translates into CASSQEGGNTEAFF. V gene TRBV3-1 (or the pseudogene TRBV3-2) combines with J gene TRBJ1-1; D is possibly TRBD1 (6 bases). Per the germline V gene, CDR1 is LGHDT and CDR2 is YNNKEL (reference sequence). This CDR3 is 14 amino acids long. V gave up 0 bases and J gave up 2 bases, with 7 bases separating them.

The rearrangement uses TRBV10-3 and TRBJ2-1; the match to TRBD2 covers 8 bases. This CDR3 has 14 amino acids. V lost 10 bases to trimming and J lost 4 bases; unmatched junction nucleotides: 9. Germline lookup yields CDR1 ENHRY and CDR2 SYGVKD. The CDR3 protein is CATQRGGTYNEQFF. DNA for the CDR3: TGTGCCACCCAACGCGGGGGGACTTACAATGAGCAGTTCTTC.

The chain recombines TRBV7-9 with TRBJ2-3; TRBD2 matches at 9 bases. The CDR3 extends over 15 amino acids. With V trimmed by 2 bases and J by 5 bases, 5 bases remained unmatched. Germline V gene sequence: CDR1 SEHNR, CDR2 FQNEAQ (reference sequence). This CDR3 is CASSLRGGAIDTQYF. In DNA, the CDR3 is TGTGCCAGCAGCTTACGCGGGGGGGCCATAGATACGCAGTATTTT.

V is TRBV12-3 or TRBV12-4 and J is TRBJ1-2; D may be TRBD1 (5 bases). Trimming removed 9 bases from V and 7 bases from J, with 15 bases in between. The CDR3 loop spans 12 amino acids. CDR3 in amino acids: CASTTLGGGYTF. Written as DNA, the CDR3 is TGTGCCAGTACGACCTTGGGGGGTGGCTACACCTTC.

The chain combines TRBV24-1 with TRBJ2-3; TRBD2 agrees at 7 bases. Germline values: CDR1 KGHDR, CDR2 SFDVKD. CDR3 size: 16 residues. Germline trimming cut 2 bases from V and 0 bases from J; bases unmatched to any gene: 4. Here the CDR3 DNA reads TGTGCCACCAGTGATTCCCCGGGGGGAAGCACAGATACGCAGTATTTT. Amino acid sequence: CATSDSPGGSTDTQYF.

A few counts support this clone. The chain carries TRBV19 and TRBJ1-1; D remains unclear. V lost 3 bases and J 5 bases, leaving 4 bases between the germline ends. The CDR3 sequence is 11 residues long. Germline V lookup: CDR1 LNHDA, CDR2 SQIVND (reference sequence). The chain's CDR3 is CASSIETEAFF. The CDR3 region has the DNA TGTGCCAGTAGTATTGAGACTGAAGCTTTCTTT.

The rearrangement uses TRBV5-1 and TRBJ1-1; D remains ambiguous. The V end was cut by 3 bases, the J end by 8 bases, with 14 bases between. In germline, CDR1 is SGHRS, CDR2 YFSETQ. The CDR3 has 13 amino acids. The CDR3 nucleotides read TGCGCCAGCAGCTGGGATCAAACCCTGGAAGCTTTCTTT. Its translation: CASSWDQTLEAFF.

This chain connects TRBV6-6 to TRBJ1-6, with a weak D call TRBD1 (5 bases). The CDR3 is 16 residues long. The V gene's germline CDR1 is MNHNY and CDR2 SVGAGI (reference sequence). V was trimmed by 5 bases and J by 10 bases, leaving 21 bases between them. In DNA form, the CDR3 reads TGTGCCAGCAGTCCGGAGAAAAGGCTTGGGGGATCACCCCTCCACTTT. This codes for CASSPEKRLGGSPLHF.

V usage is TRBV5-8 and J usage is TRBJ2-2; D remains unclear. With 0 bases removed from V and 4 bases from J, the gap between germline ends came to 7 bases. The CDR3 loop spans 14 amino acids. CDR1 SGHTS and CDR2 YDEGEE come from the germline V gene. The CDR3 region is CASSLEWGTGELFF. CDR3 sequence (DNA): TGTGCCAGCAGCTTGGAGTGGGGCACCGGGGAGCTGTTTTTT.